This T cell receptor beta chain was sequenced during a study of shared clonotypes between healthy human individuals. Deep-level settings were used for running the assay. Investigators spread the genomic DNA of each subset evenly over several immunoSEQ plates. Original data processing: ImmunoSEQ output held junction-only sequences without quality scores, so filtering differed. The protocol was immunoSEQ multiplex PCR, while the TCRdb copy is restricted to in-frame clones and leaves out a portion. That table supplies the V and J calls and clone size; D and trimming were determined from the DNA. This table holds about 490,000 clones, around 79% found once. Looked up from germline, CDR1 is MGHRA and CDR2 is YSYEKL. The ends lost 2 bases at V and 8 bases at J; junction bases unmatched: 10. The CDR3 loop spans 17 amino acids.

This sequence originates from a middle-aged woman in good health. Some clones in this sample may be carry-over from other donors' samples. This chain uses TRBV4-1 with TRBJ2-1; 12 nucleotides line up with TRBD2. The sample consisted of PBMCs. As DNA, the CDR3 is TGCGCCAGCAGCCAACCCCTTCTACTAGCGGGAGGATATGAGCAGTTCTTC. This sequence encodes CASSQPLLLAGGYEQFF.